Listed here are 10 T cell receptor beta chains from one sample, sequenced in a study of CD8 T cells in Susac syndrome. Reverse transcription used about 0.5 to 1 ug RNA and random hexamers. In TCRdb, the immunoSEQ multiplex PCR reads were re-called with MiXCR into one record per CDR3 protein. The sample holds 250,000 to 300,000 distinct CDR3 sequences, around 89% seen once. Sequencing input: CD8+ T cells from PBMCs. These receptors came from a human donor with multiple sclerosis.

This clonotype was seen just once. The chain employs TRBV7-9 and TRBJ2-1; D is perhaps TRBD1 (6 bases). This CDR3 has 17 residues. The V end lost 1 base, the J end lost 3 bases, and 16 bases lay between the germline ends. Germline CDR1 SEHNR, CDR2 FQNEAQ (reference sequence). The CDR3 loop reads CASSLGMQGRFYNEQFF. The DNA of the CDR3 is TGTGCCAGCAGCTTAGGAATGCAGGGGCGATTCTACAATGAGCAGTTCTTC.

This clonotype came up a few times. Here the CDR3 reads CASSSGRLPSRYEQYF. The CDR3 DNA reads as TGTGCCAGCAGTTCAGGACGGCTCCCTAGCCGGTACGAGCAGTACTTC. The rearrangement joins TRBV27 to TRBJ2-7; tentative D call: TRBD2 (5 bases). The CDR3 runs 16 residues. With 4 bases removed from V and 4 bases from J, the gap between germline ends came to 20 bases. Germline-derived CDR1 and CDR2 are MNHEY and SMNVEV (reference sequence).

The genes are TRBV18 and TRBJ2-1; D remains unclear. Trimming removed 3 bases from V and 6 bases from J, with 24 bases in between. The length of the CDR3 is 18 residues. The germline V gene encodes CDR1 KGHSH and CDR2 LQKENI. The chain's CDR3 is CASSPLALGVGLVNEQFF. CDR3 bases: TGTGCCAGCTCACCCCTGGCTTTAGGAGTAGGCCTGGTCAATGAGCAGTTCTTC.

This clonotype was observed a few times. The chain links TRBV7-2 to TRBJ1-5, with D unresolved. The CDR3 is 13 amino acids. Germline CDR1 and CDR2: SGHTA and FQGNSA. V was cut by 5 bases and J by 9 bases, with 14 bases left in between. The CDR3 sequence: CASSDQPSRPQHF. The DNA of the CDR3 is TGTGCCAGCAGCGATCAACCCTCCCGGCCCCAGCATTTT.

V and J are TRBV12-3 or TRBV12-4 and TRBJ1-5, with D possibly TRBD1 on 6 matching bases. The CDR3 has 14 residues. Trimming removed 0 bases from V and 8 bases from J, with 11 bases in between. CDR3: CASSLAQGPEPQHF. As DNA, the CDR3 is TGTGCCAGCAGTTTAGCCCAGGGGCCGGAGCCCCAGCATTTT.

This chain's CDR3 is CASSPLRGYNEQFF. CDR3 sequence (DNA): TGTGCCAGCAGTCCCCTAAGGGGATACAATGAGCAGTTCTTC. This chain links TRBV28 with TRBJ2-1; TRBD1 is a possible D gene (5 bases). V lost 5 bases, J lost 4 bases, and 12 bases lay in between. In germline, CDR1 is MDHEN, CDR2 SYDVKM. This CDR3 is 14 amino acids long. The full variable domain, in which reference TRBV28 and TRBJ2-1 provide the parts outside the CDR3, is DVKVTQSSRYLVKRTGEKVFLECVQDMDHENMFWYRQDPGLGLRLIYFSYDVKMKEKGDIPEGYSVSREKKERFSLILESASTNQTSMYLCASSPLRGYNEQFFGPGTRLTVL.

The genes are TRBV7-9 and TRBJ2-7, with 13 bases fitting TRBD2. This CDR3 spans 14 amino acids. From germline, CDR1 is SEHNR and CDR2 FQNEAQ (reference sequence). The V gene end was trimmed by 5 bases and the J gene end by 4 bases; junction bases not matched to a gene: 2. For the CDR3, the DNA is TGTGCCAGCAGCAGACTAGCGGGAGGTTACGAGCAGTACTTC. Its protein product is CASSRLAGGYEQYF. Full variable domain (remainder filled in from reference TRBV7-9 and TRBJ2-7): DTGVSQNPRHKITKRGQNVTFRCDPISEHNRLYWYRQTLGQGPEFLTYFQNEAQLEKSRLLSDRFSAERPKGSFSTLEIQRTEQGDSAMYLCASSRLAGGYEQYFGPGTRLTVT.

The chain uses TRBV6-2 or TRBV6-3 and TRBJ1-6; D is possibly TRBD1 (5 bases). V dropped 2 bases and J dropped 5 bases, with 10 bases sitting between them. Per the germline V gene, CDR1 is MNHEY and CDR2 is SVGEGT. The CDR3 spans 15 residues. DNA for the CDR3: TGTGCCAGCAGTTACCCCGGGGCGGATAATTCACCCCTCCACTTT. Its protein is CASSYPGADNSPLHF.

CDR3: CASSVGGGQGYNEQFF. The CDR3 nucleotides are TGTGCCAGCAGCGTAGGAGGGGGACAGGGTTACAATGAGCAGTTCTTC. The chain couples TRBV9 to TRBJ2-1; 9 bases agree with TRBD1. Germline CDR1 reads SGDLS; CDR2 reads YYNGEE. V trimming: 0 bases; J trimming: 4 bases; junction bases outside the gene matches: 5. This CDR3 is 16 amino acids long.

The chain employs TRBV9 and TRBJ2-2; D is unclear. CDR1 and CDR2 (germline): SGDLS, YYNGEE. V lost 0 bases to trimming and J lost 0 bases, with 6 bases between them. This CDR3 has 15 amino acids. In DNA, the CDR3 is TGTGCCAGCAGCGTAGGTGGCGCGAACACCGGGGAGCTGTTTTTT. Protein sequence: CASSVGGANTGELFF.